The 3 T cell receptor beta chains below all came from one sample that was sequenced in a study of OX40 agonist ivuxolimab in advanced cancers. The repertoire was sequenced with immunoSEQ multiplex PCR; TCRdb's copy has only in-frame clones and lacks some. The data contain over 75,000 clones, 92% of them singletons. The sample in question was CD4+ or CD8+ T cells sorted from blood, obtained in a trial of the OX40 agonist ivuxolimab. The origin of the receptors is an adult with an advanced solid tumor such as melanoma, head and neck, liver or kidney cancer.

The CDR3 region has the DNA TGTGCCAGCAGTCCCTCGGAGAGCTCCTACAATGAGCAGTTCTTC. This codes for CASSPSESSYNEQFF. V gene TRBV25-1 combines with J gene TRBJ2-1; D is unresolved. The CDR3 is 15 residues long. Trimming took 5 bases from V and 0 from J, leaving 11 bases between them. Germline CDR1 is MGHDK and CDR2 is SYGVNS.

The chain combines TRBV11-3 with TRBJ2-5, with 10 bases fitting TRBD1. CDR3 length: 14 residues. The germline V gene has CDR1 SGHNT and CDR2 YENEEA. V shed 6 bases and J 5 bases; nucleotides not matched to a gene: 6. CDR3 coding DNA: TGTGCCAGCAGTAGACAGGGGGCAGGGGAGACCCAGTACTTC. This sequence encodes CASSRQGAGETQYF.

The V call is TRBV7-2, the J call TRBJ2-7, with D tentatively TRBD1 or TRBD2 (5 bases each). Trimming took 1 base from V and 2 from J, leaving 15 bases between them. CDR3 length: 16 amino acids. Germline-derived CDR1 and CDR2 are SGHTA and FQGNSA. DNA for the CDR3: TGTGCCAGCAGCTTAGGCACAGGCTCGGGGACCTACGAGCAGTACTTC. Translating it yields CASSLGTGSGTYEQYF.